One and the same sample provided the 13 T cell receptor beta chains below, sequenced in a study of PD-1 blockade in classical Hodgkin lymphoma. Time point here: cycle 4 day 1 (C4D1), after about 6 weeks of nivolumab. Patients all relapsed after autologous stem cell transplantation, and there was variation in brentuximab vedotin exposure. Here immunoSEQ multiplex PCR was the method, and the copy in TCRdb shows in-frame clones only, minus some. The profile covers roughly 100,000 clones, with about three quarters appearing a single time and around 8.9% taken by the ten largest. The sequenced sample was peripheral blood mononuclear cells (PBMCs), obtained before the fourth cycle of nivolumab. These receptors were taken from a human donor with classical Hodgkin lymphoma.

This clone has just a few counts. The chain joins TRBV15 to TRBJ2-2; 9 nucleotides match TRBD1. Trimming cost V 6 bases and J 4 bases; bases outside gene matches: 9. The CDR3 length is 16 residues. From germline, CDR1 is LNHNV and CDR2 YYDKDF (reference sequence). The CDR3 coding sequence is TGTGCCACCAGGAACCCCGGGACAGGGAGCACCGGGGAGCTGTTTTTT. This translates into CATRNPGTGSTGELFF.

The chain joins TRBV11-2 to TRBJ2-3; 8 bases fit TRBD1. Germline trimming cut 5 bases from V and 4 bases from J; bases unmatched to any gene: 5. CDR3 size: 14 residues. Germline CDR1 and CDR2: SGHAT and FQNNGV. CDR3: CASSRTGSPDTQYF. The CDR3 region has the DNA TGTGCCAGCAGCAGGACAGGGAGTCCAGATACGCAGTATTTT. The full variable domain, completed using reference TRBV11-2 and TRBJ2-3, is EAGVAQSPRYKIIEKRQSVAFWCNPISGHATLYWYQQILGQGPKLLIQFQNNGVVDDSQLPKDRFSAERLKGVDSTLKIQPAKLEDSAVYLCASSRTGSPDTQYFGPGTRLTVL.

The V call is TRBV11-1, the J call TRBJ1-1; no reliable D call. The V end lost 5 bases, the J end lost 8 bases, and 15 bases lay between the germline ends. This CDR3 comprises 13 residues. Germline CDR1 reads SGHAT; CDR2 reads FQDESV (reference sequence). The CDR3 DNA is TGTGCCAGCAGCCCCCCCGTGAGGAGGGAAGCTTTCTTT. Its translation is CASSPPVRREAFF.

V gene TRBV7-3 combines with J gene TRBJ2-2, with 8 bases aligning to TRBD2. The CDR3 extends over 15 amino acids. Germline CDR1 is SGHTA and CDR2 is FQGTGA. J lost 3 bases, V lost 5 bases, and 5 bases had no gene match. CDR3 in amino acids: CASSHTSGDTGELFF. For the CDR3, the DNA is TGTGCCAGCAGCCACACTAGCGGCGACACCGGGGAGCTGTTTTTT.

This chain connects TRBV6-6 to TRBJ2-7; 10 nucleotides align to TRBD2. The CDR3 is 15 amino acids. The V and J ends lost 7 bases and 5 bases, in that order; junction bases with no gene match: 11. The germline gives CDR1 MNHNY, CDR2 SVGAGI (reference sequence). The CDR3 loop reads CASNPSGRARNEQYF. The CDR3 DNA reads as TGTGCCAGCAATCCGAGCGGGAGGGCCAGGAACGAGCAGTACTTC.

The chain employs TRBV9 and TRBJ2-1; no firm D call. Per the germline V gene, CDR1 is SGDLS and CDR2 is YYNGEE. V was shortened by 0 bases and J by 8 bases, with 9 bases between the two germline ends. The CDR3 is 13 amino acids. This CDR3 is CASSVVVSDEQFF. Here the CDR3 DNA reads TGTGCCAGCAGCGTAGTTGTCAGCGATGAGCAGTTCTTC. The whole variable domain, remainder taken from reference TRBV9 and TRBJ2-1, is DSGVTQTPKHLITATGQRVTLRCSPRSGDLSVYWYQQSLDQGLQFLIQYYNGEERAKGNILERFSAQQFPDLHSELNLSSLELGDSALYFCASSVVVSDEQFFGPGTRLTVL.

This clone occurred a few times. This CDR3 reads CASSPGQSYYGYTF. The CDR3 coding sequence is TGTGCCAGCAGTCCGGGACAGTCTTACTATGGCTACACCTTC. This chain uses TRBV27 with TRBJ1-2; the match to TRBD1 covers 7 bases. The germline V gene has CDR1 MNHEY and CDR2 SMNVEV (reference sequence). This CDR3 is built from 14 residues. The V segment lost 5 bases and the J segment 3 bases; nucleotides outside the gene matches: 6.

The chain is built from TRBV5-4 and TRBJ2-5; 8 bases align to TRBD2. There are 15 residues in the CDR3. Trimming at V came to 9 bases and at J to 0 bases, leaving 10 bases not matched to a gene. CDR1 is SGHNT and CDR2 is YYREEE in the germline V gene (reference sequence). CDR3 nucleotides: TGTGCCACCACCCGGGGACTAGACAACCAAGAGACCCAGTACTTC. It yields the protein CATTRGLDNQETQYF.

The CDR3 region has the DNA TGTGCCAGCACCCTGGGCTCCTCAGCATTCGGCTACACCTTC. This encodes CASTLGSSAFGYTF. The chain has TRBV7-9 and TRBJ1-2; D ambiguous. V lost 7 bases and J 8 bases, leaving 20 bases between the germline ends. The length of the CDR3 is 14 residues. CDR1 and CDR2 (germline): SEHNR, FQNEAQ (reference sequence).

Comment on this clone: This may stem from a read error, because a much larger clone lies one nucleotide away. This specimen includes other DNA sequences encoding the same CDR3. The V and J genes are TRBV9 and TRBJ2-3; D uncertain. The ends were cut back, 2 bases at V and 5 bases at J, with 3 bases in the middle. Per germline, CDR1 SGDLS and CDR2 YYNGEE. The CDR3 length is 11 residues. CDR3: CASSVGDTQYF. The DNA of the CDR3 is TGTGCCAGCAGCGTTGGAGATACGCAGTATTTT.

J is TRBJ2-7 and V is TRBV27; TRBD1 might be the D (6 bases). The CDR3 extends over 15 amino acids. Germline lookup yields CDR1 MNHEY and CDR2 SMNVEV (reference sequence). Trimming removed 6 bases at V and 1 base at J, with 16 bases between. For the CDR3, the DNA is TGTGCCAGCAGGATAATATACAGGGATTCCTACGAGCAGTACTTC. It codes for CASRIIYRDSYEQYF.

CDR3 amino acids: CASRATGTGESEKLFF. In nucleotides, the CDR3 is TGTGCCAGCAGGGCAACCGGGACAGGGGAGAGTGAAAAACTGTTTTTT. The chain has TRBV28 and TRBJ1-4; 10 bases are a match to TRBD1. This CDR3 spans 16 amino acids. The germline V gene has CDR1 MDHEN and CDR2 SYDVKM. With V trimmed by 6 bases and J by 7 bases, 11 bases remained unmatched.

The chain uses TRBV5-6 and TRBJ2-1, with D perhaps matching TRBD1 (5 bases). The V gene lost 2 bases and the J gene lost 1 base, with 13 bases spanning the gap. There are 16 residues in the CDR3. Germline CDR1 is SGHDT and CDR2 is YYEEEE. In nucleotides, the CDR3 is TGTGCCAGCAGCTTCCTTCAGGGTAGGTCCTACAATGAGCAGTTCTTC. This encodes CASSFLQGRSYNEQFF.